This T cell receptor (beta chain) derives from a study of PD-L1 blockade in urothelial cancer. The wider study: Samples of blood were analyzed 3 weeks (second dose) and 6 weeks after treatment start.

Trimming pared 0 bases from V and 4 bases from J, leaving 13 bases between. The CDR3 is 16 amino acids. Germline assignment: CDR1 SGHKS and CDR2 YYEKEE (reference sequence). Assay used: immunoSEQ multiplex PCR; TCRdb lists only in-frame clones, some missing. The sample consists of 90,000 or so clones, 90% of them appearing once. Stated time point: pretreatment peripheral blood. Metastatic or locally advanced urothelial carcinoma was present in the patients. The sample was PBMCs, taken around atezolizumab (anti-PD-L1) treatment. The V gene is TRBV5-5, the J gene TRBJ2-2; D might be TRBD2 (7 bases). This TCR derives from a man in his 60s with urothelial cancer. CDR3 protein: CASSLVGGGSTGELFF. DNA for the CDR3: TGTGCCAGCAGCTTGGTGGGAGGGGGGAGCACCGGGGAGCTGTTTTTT.